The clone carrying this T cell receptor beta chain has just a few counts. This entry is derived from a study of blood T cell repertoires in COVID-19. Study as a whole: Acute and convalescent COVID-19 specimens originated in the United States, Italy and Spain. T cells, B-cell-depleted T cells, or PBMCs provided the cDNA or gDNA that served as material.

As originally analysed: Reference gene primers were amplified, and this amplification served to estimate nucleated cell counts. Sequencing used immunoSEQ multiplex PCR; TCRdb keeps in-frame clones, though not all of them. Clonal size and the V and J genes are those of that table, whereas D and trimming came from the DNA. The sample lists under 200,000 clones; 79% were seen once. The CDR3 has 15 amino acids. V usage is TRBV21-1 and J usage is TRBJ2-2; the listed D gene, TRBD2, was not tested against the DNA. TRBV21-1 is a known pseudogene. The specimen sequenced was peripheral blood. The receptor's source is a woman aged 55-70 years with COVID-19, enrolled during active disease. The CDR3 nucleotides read TGTGCCAGCACCAAACGGTCGTTGGCGGACGGGGAGCTGTTTTTT. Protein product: CASTKRSLADGELFF.